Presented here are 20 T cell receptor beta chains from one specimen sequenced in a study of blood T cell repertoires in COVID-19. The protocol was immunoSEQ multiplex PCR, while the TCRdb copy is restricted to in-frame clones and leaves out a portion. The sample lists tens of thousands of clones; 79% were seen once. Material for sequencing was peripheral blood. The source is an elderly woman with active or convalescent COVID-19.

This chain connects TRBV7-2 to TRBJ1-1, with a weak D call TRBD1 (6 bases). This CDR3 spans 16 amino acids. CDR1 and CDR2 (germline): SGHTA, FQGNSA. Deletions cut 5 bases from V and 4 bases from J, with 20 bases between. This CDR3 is CASSPRVWGRGTEAFF. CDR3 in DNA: TGTGCCAGCAGCCCCCGGGTGTGGGGGCGCGGCACTGAAGCTTTCTTT.

Here the CDR3 reads CSASQPGQGPEQYF. The CDR3, as DNA: TGCAGTGCTAGTCAACCGGGACAGGGGCCCGAGCAGTACTTC. V gene TRBV20-1 combines with J gene TRBJ2-7, with TRBD1 identical over 10 bases. V lost 3 bases and J lost 6; bases outside the gene matches: 8. The CDR3 runs 14 residues. The germline V gene encodes CDR1 DFQATT and CDR2 SNEGSKA (reference sequence).

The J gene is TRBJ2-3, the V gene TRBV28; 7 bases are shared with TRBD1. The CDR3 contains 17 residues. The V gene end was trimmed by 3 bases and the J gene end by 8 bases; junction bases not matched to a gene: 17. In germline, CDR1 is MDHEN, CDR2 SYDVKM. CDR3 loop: CASSFYVLGQVQGTQYF. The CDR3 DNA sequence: TGTGCCAGCAGTTTCTACGTCCTAGGACAGGTTCAGGGTACGCAGTATTTT.

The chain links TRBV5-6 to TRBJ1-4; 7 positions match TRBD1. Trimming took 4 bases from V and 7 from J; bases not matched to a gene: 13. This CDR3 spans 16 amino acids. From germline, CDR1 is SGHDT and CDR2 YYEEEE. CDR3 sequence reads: CASSRIQDRLGEKLFF. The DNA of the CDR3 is TGTGCCAGCAGCCGAATACAGGACAGGTTGGGTGAAAAACTGTTTTTT.

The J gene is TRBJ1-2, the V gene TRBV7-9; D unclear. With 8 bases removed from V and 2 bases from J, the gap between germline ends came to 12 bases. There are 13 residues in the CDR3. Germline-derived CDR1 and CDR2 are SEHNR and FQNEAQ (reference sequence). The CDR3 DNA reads TGTGCCAGCGCTCCAGGAGGAAACTATGGCTACACCTTC. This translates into CASAPGGNYGYTF.

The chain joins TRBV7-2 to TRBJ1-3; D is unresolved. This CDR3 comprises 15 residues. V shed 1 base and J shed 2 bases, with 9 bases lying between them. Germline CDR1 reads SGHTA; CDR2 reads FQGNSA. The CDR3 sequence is CASSLGPGTGNTIYF. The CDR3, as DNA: TGTGCCAGCAGCTTAGGTCCAGGTACTGGAAACACCATATATTTT.

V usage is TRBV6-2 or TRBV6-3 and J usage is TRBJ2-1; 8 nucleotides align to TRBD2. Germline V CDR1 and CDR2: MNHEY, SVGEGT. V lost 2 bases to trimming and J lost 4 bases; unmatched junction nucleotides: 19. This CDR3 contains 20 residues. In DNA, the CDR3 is TGTGCCAGCAGTTACCGACCCGGAGTGGGAGCGGGGGCTTCTTACAATGAGCAGTTCTTC. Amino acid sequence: CASSYRPGVGAGASYNEQFF.

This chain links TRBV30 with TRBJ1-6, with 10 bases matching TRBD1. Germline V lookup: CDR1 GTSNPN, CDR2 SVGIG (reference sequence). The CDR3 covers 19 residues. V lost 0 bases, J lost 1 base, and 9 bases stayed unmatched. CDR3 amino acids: CAWSVRRQGAWSYNSPLHF. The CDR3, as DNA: TGTGCCTGGAGTGTACGACGACAGGGGGCTTGGTCCTATAATTCACCCCTCCACTTT.

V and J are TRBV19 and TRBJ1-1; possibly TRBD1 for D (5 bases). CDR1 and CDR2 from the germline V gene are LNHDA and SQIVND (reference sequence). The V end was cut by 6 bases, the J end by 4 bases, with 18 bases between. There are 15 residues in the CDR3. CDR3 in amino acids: CASSSSRGRFTEAFF. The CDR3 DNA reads TGTGCCAGTAGCTCCTCGCGGGGCCGGTTCACTGAAGCTTTCTTT.

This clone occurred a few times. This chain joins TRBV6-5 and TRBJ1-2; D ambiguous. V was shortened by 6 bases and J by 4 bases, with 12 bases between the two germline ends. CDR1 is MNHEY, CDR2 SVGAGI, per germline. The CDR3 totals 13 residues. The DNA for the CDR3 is TGTGCCAGCAGGGAGACGGAGGGCTATGGCTACACCTTC. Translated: CASRETEGYGYTF.

CDR3 sequence: CASSHPPLAKNIQYF. Here the CDR3 DNA reads TGTGCCAGCAGCCACCCCCCACTAGCCAAAAACATTCAGTACTTC. This chain connects TRBV14 to TRBJ2-4; D is ambiguous. CDR1 and CDR2 (germline): SGHDN, FVKESK. The CDR3 loop spans 15 amino acids. V was trimmed by 3 bases and J by 0 bases, leaving 9 bases between them.

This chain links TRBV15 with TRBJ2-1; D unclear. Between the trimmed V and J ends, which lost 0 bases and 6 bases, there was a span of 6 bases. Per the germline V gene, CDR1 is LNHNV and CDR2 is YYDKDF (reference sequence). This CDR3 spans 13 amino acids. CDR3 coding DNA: TGTGCCACCAGCAGAGACCCGGGCAATGAGCAGTTCTTC. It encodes CATSRDPGNEQFF.

CDR3 in amino acids: CASSQDSLLRVTEAFF. The CDR3 nucleotides are TGTGCCAGCAGCCAAGATAGTCTCTTGAGGGTCACTGAAGCTTTCTTT. The chain joins TRBV4-2 to TRBJ1-1; D unclear. With 0 bases removed from V and 4 bases from J, the gap between germline ends came to 15 bases. This CDR3 region has 16 residues. Germline CDR1 is LGHNA and CDR2 is YNFKEQ.

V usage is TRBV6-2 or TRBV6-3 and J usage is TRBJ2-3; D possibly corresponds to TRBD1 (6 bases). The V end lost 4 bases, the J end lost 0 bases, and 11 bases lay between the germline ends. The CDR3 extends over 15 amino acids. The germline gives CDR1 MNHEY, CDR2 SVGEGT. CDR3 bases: TGTGCCAGCAGTTCGGACAGAAAAAGCACAGATACGCAGTATTTT. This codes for CASSSDRKSTDTQYF.

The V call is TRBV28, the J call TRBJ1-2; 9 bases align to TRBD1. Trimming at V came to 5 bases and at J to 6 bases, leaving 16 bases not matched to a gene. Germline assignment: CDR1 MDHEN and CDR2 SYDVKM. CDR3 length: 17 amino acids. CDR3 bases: TGTGCCAGCAGTGCGCAGCCCTTGTATGGACAGGGGAATGGCTACACCTTC. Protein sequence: CASSAQPLYGQGNGYTF.

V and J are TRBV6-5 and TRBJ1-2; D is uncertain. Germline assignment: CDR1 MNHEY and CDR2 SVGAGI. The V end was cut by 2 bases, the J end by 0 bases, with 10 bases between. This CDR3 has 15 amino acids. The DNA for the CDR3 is TGTGCCAGCAGTTACCTTTTTGACACTAACTATGGCTACACCTTC. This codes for CASSYLFDTNYGYTF.

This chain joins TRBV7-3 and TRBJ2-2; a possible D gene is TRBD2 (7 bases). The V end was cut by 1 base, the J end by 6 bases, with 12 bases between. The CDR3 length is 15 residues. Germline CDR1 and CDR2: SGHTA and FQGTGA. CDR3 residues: CASSLSRGGAGELFF. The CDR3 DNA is TGTGCCAGCAGCTTAAGCAGGGGAGGGGCCGGGGAGCTGTTTTTT.

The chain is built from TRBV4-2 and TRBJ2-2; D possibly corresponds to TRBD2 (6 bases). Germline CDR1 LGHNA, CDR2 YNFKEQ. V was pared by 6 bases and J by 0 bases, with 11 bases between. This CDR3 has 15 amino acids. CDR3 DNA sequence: TGTGCCAGCAGTCGTAGCGGATCGAACACCGGGGAGCTGTTTTTT. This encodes CASSRSGSNTGELFF.

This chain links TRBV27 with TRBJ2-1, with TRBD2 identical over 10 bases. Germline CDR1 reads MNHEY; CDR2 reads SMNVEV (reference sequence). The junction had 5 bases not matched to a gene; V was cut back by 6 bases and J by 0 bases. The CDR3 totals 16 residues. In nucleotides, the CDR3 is TGTGCCAGCAGACCACTAGCGGGGCCCTCCTACAATGAGCAGTTCTTC. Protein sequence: CASRPLAGPSYNEQFF.

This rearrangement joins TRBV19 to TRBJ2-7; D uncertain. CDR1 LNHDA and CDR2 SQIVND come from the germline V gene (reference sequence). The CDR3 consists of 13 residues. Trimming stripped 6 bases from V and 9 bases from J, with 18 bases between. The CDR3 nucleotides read TGTGCCAGTAGCCCTACCACGTCCGGTTTGCAGTACTTC. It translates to CASSPTTSGLQYF. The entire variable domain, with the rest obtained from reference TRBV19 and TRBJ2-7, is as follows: DGGITQSPKYLFRKEGQNVTLSCEQNLNHDAMYWYRQDPGQGLRLIYYSQIVNDFQKGDIAEGYSVSREKKESFPLTVTSAQKNPTAFYLCASSPTTSGLQYFGPGTRLTVT.